These 12 T cell receptor beta chains came from one sample sequenced in a study of blood T cell repertoires in COVID-19. Assay used: immunoSEQ multiplex PCR; TCRdb lists only in-frame clones, some missing. The sample consists of roughly 34,000 clones, roughly 88% of them appearing once. The sample consisted of peripheral blood. These receptors were obtained from a man aged 55 to 69 with active COVID-19.

The chain links TRBV18 to TRBJ2-1, with TRBD2 matching 11 bases. Losses at the gene ends were 3 bases for V and 3 bases for J; bases not matched to a gene: 1. This CDR3 contains 15 residues. CDR1 is KGHSH, CDR2 LQKENI, per germline. This chain's CDR3 is CASSPLAGGYNEQFF. The CDR3 DNA is TGTGCCAGCTCACCCCTAGCGGGAGGCTACAATGAGCAGTTCTTC.

The chain employs TRBV28 and TRBJ2-5, with 10 bases identical to TRBD2. Germline CDR1 and CDR2: MDHEN and SYDVKM. CDR3 length: 13 residues. V lost 10 bases, J lost 3 bases, and 5 bases stayed unmatched. CDR3 in DNA: TGTGCCACCCGACTAGCGGGTGAAGAGACCCAGTACTTC. Its translation is CATRLAGEETQYF.

CDR3 region: CASSTGDWPLRLSGYTF. CDR3 coding DNA: TGTGCCAGCAGCACAGGGGATTGGCCACTGAGGTTGTCCGGCTACACCTTC. The gene calls are TRBV7-9 and TRBJ1-2; 7 positions match TRBD1. V shed 5 bases and J 8 bases; nucleotides not matched to a gene: 20. CDR1 SEHNR and CDR2 FQNEAQ come from the germline V gene (reference sequence). The CDR3 totals 17 residues.

This clone was picked up one time. One junction end does not reproduce the germline sequence, and a read error may be involved. The gene calls are TRBV7-2 and TRBJ2-3; maybe TRBD2 (5 bases). Germline lookup yields CDR1 SGHTA and CDR2 FQGNSA. The CDR3 is made up of 15 amino acids. The chain's CDR3 is CASSLNPSGFGSSDF. CDR3 in DNA: TGTGCCAGCAGCTTAAATCCCAGCGGCTTCGGTAGCAGTGATTTT.

The J gene is TRBJ1-2, the V gene TRBV18, with 7 positions matching TRBD1. Germline CDR1 and CDR2: KGHSH and LQKENI. CDR3 length: 15 amino acids. With V trimmed by 3 bases and J by 5 bases, 9 bases remained unmatched. The CDR3 is CASSPLEGARYGYTF. The CDR3 nucleotides read TGTGCCAGCTCACCGTTGGAGGGGGCTCGGTATGGCTACACCTTC.

This clone was picked up a small number of times. The chain uses TRBV6-6 and TRBJ1-5, with D maybe TRBD1 (5 bases). This CDR3 region has 14 residues. Per germline, CDR1 MNHNY and CDR2 SVGAGI (reference sequence). The V and J ends lost 0 bases and 7 bases respectively, with 10 bases between them. DNA of the CDR3: TGTGCCAGCAGTTACTCTGGGGAGGGGCAGCCCCAGCATTTT. Its protein product is CASSYSGEGQPQHF.

The gene calls are TRBV7-9 and TRBJ2-5, with 8 positions matching TRBD1. The J segment lost 4 bases and the V segment lost 8 bases, leaving 12 bases of the junction unmatched. Germline V gives CDR1 SEHNR, CDR2 FQNEAQ (reference sequence). The CDR3 covers 15 residues. CDR3 in amino acids: CASRPSGGAGETQYF. The CDR3 DNA sequence: TGTGCCAGCCGCCCGTCAGGGGGCGCGGGAGAGACCCAGTACTTC.

The rearrangement joins TRBV18 to TRBJ2-7; 7 nucleotides align to TRBD1. This CDR3 has 14 residues. After removal of 4 bases from V and 0 bases from J, the junction contained 3 bases not matched to a gene. Germline CDR1 is KGHSH and CDR2 is LQKENI. CDR3 nucleotide sequence: TGTGCCAGCTCACTCGACAGGGCCTCCTACGAGCAGTACTTC. It codes for CASSLDRASYEQYF.

J is TRBJ2-1 and V is TRBV12-5; D is perhaps TRBD2 (5 bases). CDR1 is LGHNT and CDR2 is FRNRAP in the germline V gene. CDR3 size: 13 residues. Trimming cost V 6 bases and J 8 bases, with 14 bases left between them. CDR3 in DNA: TGTGCTAGTGGCCCCGCGGGTGGCGATGAGCAGTTCTTC. It encodes CASGPAGGDEQFF.

This rearrangement joins TRBV6-5 to TRBJ1-1; D not resolved. Deletions cut 0 bases from V and 2 bases from J, with 13 bases between. This CDR3 has 16 amino acids. Germline V lookup: CDR1 MNHEY, CDR2 SVGAGI. The CDR3 DNA reads as TGTGCCAGCAGTTACTCTTCCGCAGGCCTAAACACTGAAGCTTTCTTT. Amino acid sequence: CASSYSSAGLNTEAFF.

This clone was seen a handful of times. The DNA of the CDR3 is TGTGCCAGCAGCCCACCCGGGACTAGCGGGAGGACAGATACGCAGTATTTT. It specifies CASSPPGTSGRTDTQYF. This chain joins TRBV7-9 and TRBJ2-3; the match to TRBD2 covers 15 bases. The CDR3 consists of 17 residues. Trimming took 5 bases from V and 3 from J; bases not matched to a gene: 6. Germline lookup yields CDR1 SEHNR and CDR2 FQNEAQ (reference sequence). The full variable domain, rest sourced from reference TRBV7-9 and TRBJ2-3, is DTGVSQNPRHKITKRGQNVTFRCDPISEHNRLYWYRQTLGQGPEFLTYFQNEAQLEKSRLLSDRFSAERPKGSFSTLEIQRTEQGDSAMYLCASSPPGTSGRTDTQYFGPGTRLTVL.

This chain links TRBV6-5 with TRBJ2-5, with a possible D match to TRBD2 (5 bases). There are 14 residues in the CDR3. In germline, CDR1 is MNHEY, CDR2 SVGAGI. The germline V and J ends were trimmed by 0 bases and 5 bases, with 10 bases remaining between them. The CDR3 DNA follows: TGTGCCAGCAGTTACTCGACTACTAGTGAGACCCAGTACTTC. Its translation is CASSYSTTSETQYF.